The subject of this entry is one T cell receptor beta chain. Its target is unknown. It was the approximately 130-subject validation cohort, separate from the approximately 680-subject first cohort, to which the donors belonged. Data came from immunoSEQ multiplex PCR; TCRdb stores just in-frame clones and leaves some out. The data hold 150,000 to 200,000 clones, with 70% to 90% observed a single time. The entry originates in a study of cytomegalovirus exposure and HLA in healthy donors. Study-wide results and caveats: Most TCR sequences proved rare, with some public TCRs found in many donors.

The germline V gene encodes CDR1 SGHTA and CDR2 FQGTGA. The CDR3 covers 16 residues. V was pared by 1 base and J by 1 base, with 10 bases between. The chain is built from TRBV7-3 and TRBJ2-2; a possible D gene is TRBD1 (6 bases). The specimen sequenced was PBMCs. The TCR originated in a young man in good health and CMV-seropositive. CDR3: CASSLMAQGNTGELFF. The CDR3 coding sequence is TGTGCCAGCAGCTTAATGGCACAGGGGAACACCGGGGAGCTGTTTTTT.